This is a list of T cell receptor beta chains from one sample in a study of breast tumors, draining lymph nodes, adjacent tissues. TCRdb analysed the multiplex PCR reads with MiXCR anew, one entry per CDR3 protein. In the table there are about 21,000 distinct CDR3 sequences, approximately 48% of which are singletons. The sample consisted of breast tumor tissue. These receptor sequences come from a female donor with breast cancer. Some clones in this sample may be carry-over from other donors' samples. Both conserved end residues are part of each CDR3. A D gene is named only where the DNA matches it firmly. Part of the rows lack a size; the others show once, few, many or a class for expanded clones.

CDR3nt: TGTGCCCACAACCGACAGGGCAACTCCTACGAGCAGTACTTC
CDR3aa: CAHNRQGNSYEQYF
v_gene: TRBV6-2/TRBV6-3
d_gene: TRBD1
j_gene: TRBJ2-7
len: 14
abundance: many

CDR3nt: TGCAGTGCTAGGGAGCAACAGGGATCCCCACTCTATGGCTACACCTTC
CDR3aa: CSAREQQGSPLYGYTF
v_gene: TRBV20-1
d_gene: -
j_gene: TRBJ1-2
len: 16
abundance: -

CDR3nt: TGTGCCAGCAGTCCGGTGGGGACAGGGATGAATGAGCAGTTCTTC
CDR3aa: CASSPVGTGMNEQFF
v_gene: TRBV6-6
d_gene: TRBD1
j_gene: TRBJ2-1
len: 15
abundance: many

CDR3nt: TGCAGCGTTGAAGATTACTCCGGCGCCTATGGCTACACCTTC
CDR3aa: CSVEDYSGAYGYTF
v_gene: TRBV29-1
d_gene: -
j_gene: TRBJ1-2
len: 14
abundance: medium-sized

CDR3nt: TGTGCCAGCAGCTCTGACAGGGGGCAGAACACCTTC
CDR3aa: CASSSDRGQNTF
v_gene: TRBV5-4
d_gene: TRBD1
j_gene: TRBJ1-2
len: 12
abundance: -

CDR3nt: TGTGCCAGCAGCTTAGACTCAAATTCCTACGAGCAGTACTTC
CDR3aa: CASSLDSNSYEQYF
v_gene: TRBV7-6
d_gene: -
j_gene: TRBJ2-7
len: 14
abundance: medium-sized

CDR3nt: TGCAGCGTCACAGGGAACACCTATGGCTACACCTTC
CDR3aa: CSVTGNTYGYTF
v_gene: TRBV29-1
d_gene: -
j_gene: TRBJ1-2
len: 12
abundance: -

CDR3nt: TGCAGCGTTGACCCAGCGGGAGCGGGGAATGAGCAGTTCTTC
CDR3aa: CSVDPAGAGNEQFF
v_gene: TRBV29-1
d_gene: TRBD2
j_gene: TRBJ2-1
len: 14
abundance: many

CDR3nt: TGTGCCAGCAGCGACAGGGCTAATCAGCCCCAGCATTTT
CDR3aa: CASSDRANQPQHF
v_gene: TRBV12-3/TRBV12-4
d_gene: TRBD1
j_gene: TRBJ1-5
len: 13
abundance: -

CDR3nt: TGCAGTGCTAGCGGGGGGAGCATAGGGAACACTGAAGCTTTCTTT
CDR3aa: CSASGGSIGNTEAFF
v_gene: TRBV20-1
d_gene: -
j_gene: TRBJ1-1
len: 15
abundance: many

CDR3nt: TGTGCCTGCAGCTTGGGGGACAATCAAGGTCAGCCCCAGCATTTT
CDR3aa: CACSLGDNQGQPQHF
v_gene: TRBV5-1
d_gene: -
j_gene: TRBJ1-5
len: 15
abundance: -

CDR3nt: TGTGCCAGCAGTCCACTACCCGGGGAGACCCAGTACTTC
CDR3aa: CASSPLPGETQYF
v_gene: TRBV27
d_gene: -
j_gene: TRBJ2-5
len: 13
abundance: many

CDR3nt: TGCAGTGCCAAGGGGAACGGGGAGCTGTTTTTT
CDR3aa: CSAKGNGELFF
v_gene: TRBV20-1
d_gene: -
j_gene: TRBJ2-2
len: 11
abundance: -

CDR3nt: TGTGCCAGCAGTCCTAGCGGGAATGAGCAGCCCCAGCATTTT
CDR3aa: CASSPSGNEQPQHF
v_gene: TRBV12-3/TRBV12-4
d_gene: -
j_gene: TRBJ1-5
len: 14
abundance: -

CDR3nt: TGCAGTGCTAGAGCACAGGGCTCCTACAATGAGCAGTTCTTC
CDR3aa: CSARAQGSYNEQFF
v_gene: TRBV20-1
d_gene: -
j_gene: TRBJ2-1
len: 14
abundance: -

CDR3nt: TGTGCCAGCAGCGAAACGGGACTTAGGGATTCACCCCTCCACTTT
CDR3aa: CASSETGLRDSPLHF
v_gene: TRBV11-2
d_gene: -
j_gene: TRBJ1-6
len: 15
abundance: medium-sized

CDR3nt: TGCGCCAGCAGCCCCGGGACAAGCGGGCCCTACGAGCAGTACTTC
CDR3aa: CASSPGTSGPYEQYF
v_gene: TRBV10-1
d_gene: -
j_gene: TRBJ2-7
len: 15
abundance: -

CDR3nt: TGTGCCAGCAGCTTGGGGCAGGCTCGATTCGAGCTGTTTTTT
CDR3aa: CASSLGQARFELFF
v_gene: TRBV11-2
d_gene: -
j_gene: TRBJ2-2
len: 14
abundance: -